This is a list of T cell receptor beta chains from one sample in a study of T cells in tuberculosis. Generated by immunoSEQ multiplex PCR, the TCRdb table keeps only in-frame clones and is missing some. Of around 38,000 clones in the sample, about 95% are singletons; the top ten hold roughly 3.5%. The sample comprised PBMCs. These receptors all stem from a donor between 10 and 35 years old with latent tuberculosis or without tuberculosis infection. Each CDR3 is given with its conserved first and last residue. The D gene is left open where the match is weak. Clone size appears in some rows only: once, few, many, or a class for an expanded clone.

D: NA; length: 18; V: TRBV7-9; J: TRBJ1-3; size: NA; DNA: TGTGCCAGCAGCTTAGAGGTCAACAGGGTAAAGTCTGGAAACACCATATATTTT; CDR3: CASSLEVNRVKSGNTIYF
D: NA; length: 15; V: TRBV10-3; J: TRBJ2-7; size: medium-sized; DNA: TGTGCCATCAGTGAGTGGGGCAGGGAAAACTACGAGCAGTACTTC; CDR3: CAISEWGRENYEQYF
D: NA; length: 18; V: TRBV7-2; J: TRBJ1-1; size: NA; DNA: TGTGCCAGCAGCCATTCTGTTAGGGGGTCCTCCTTGGGCACTGAAGCTTTCTTT; CDR3: CASSHSVRGSSLGTEAFF
D: NA; length: 19; V: TRBV7-6; J: TRBJ1-1; size: NA; DNA: TGTGCCAGCAGCTTCGGGACAAGGGAATCGGATCTTTGCGACACTGAAGCTTTCTTT; CDR3: CASSFGTRESDLCDTEAFF
D: NA; length: 13; V: TRBV19; J: TRBJ1-1; size: NA; DNA: TGTGCCAGTAGTATTTTCGTAAACACTGAAGCTTTCTTT; CDR3: CASSIFVNTEAFF
D: TRBD1; length: 18; V: TRBV28; J: TRBJ1-5; size: NA; DNA: TGTGCCAGCAGTTTAACTGGACAGGGGGCGCTTAGCAATCAGCCCCAGCATTTT; CDR3: CASSLTGQGALSNQPQHF
D: TRBD1; length: 19; V: TRBV5-1; J: TRBJ1-2; size: NA; DNA: TGCGCCAGCAGCCGAAACGGGGGTGGACAGGATCTAGCTAACTATGGCTACACCTTC; CDR3: CASSRNGGGQDLANYGYTF
D: TRBD2; length: 15; V: TRBV14; J: TRBJ2-1; size: NA; DNA: TGTGCCAGCAGCCAAGACGGGGTAGAGCGGGGCCTGCAGTTCTTC; CDR3: CASSQDGVERGLQFF
D: TRBD2; length: 19; V: TRBV7-8; J: TRBJ2-7; size: NA; DNA: TGTGCCAGCAGCTCCCGAGTACCGACGTCTAGCGGGGGCCTATACGAGCAGTACTTC; CDR3: CASSSRVPTSSGGLYEQYF
D: TRBD1; length: 15; V: TRBV5-4; J: TRBJ2-7; size: NA; DNA: TGTGCCAGCAGCCGCGGCGGCCGACAGGGCTACGAGCAGTACTTC; CDR3: CASSRGGRQGYEQYF
D: TRBD2; length: 13; V: TRBV6-5; J: TRBJ2-1; size: NA; DNA: TGTGCCACCAAGACTAGCGGCTACAATGAGCAGTTCTTC; CDR3: CATKTSGYNEQFF
D: NA; length: 14; V: TRBV4-1; J: TRBJ1-3; size: NA; DNA: TGCGCCAGCAGCCAAACAGGGACTGGAAACACCATATATTTT; CDR3: CASSQTGTGNTIYF
D: TRBD1; length: 15; V: TRBV7-2; J: TRBJ1-4; size: NA; DNA: TGTGCCAGCAGCTTAGCGACAGGGTCTGATGAAAAACTGTTTTTT; CDR3: CASSLATGSDEKLFF
D: TRBD1; length: 12; V: TRBV27; J: TRBJ1-2; size: once; DNA: TGTGCCAGCAGACAAACAGGGGCTGGCTACACCTTC; CDR3: CASRQTGAGYTF
D: TRBD1; length: 15; V: TRBV30; J: TRBJ1-3; size: NA; DNA: TGTGCCTGGAGTGCGGGACAGTACTCTGGAAACACCATATATTTT; CDR3: CAWSAGQYSGNTIYF
D: NA; length: 11; V: TRBV5-6; J: TRBJ1-3; size: once; DNA: TGTGCCAGCATCCTTGGAAACACCATATATTTT; CDR3: CASILGNTIYF
D: NA; length: 14; V: TRBV30; J: TRBJ1-1; size: NA; DNA: TGTGCCTGGAGTTCGCCGGGCCCGAGGGCTGAAGCTTTCTTT; CDR3: CAWSSPGPRAEAFF
D: TRBD1; length: 15; V: TRBV6-5; J: TRBJ1-2; size: NA; DNA: TGTGCCAGCATTCCCGACAGGGAAGCTAACTATGGCTACACCTTC; CDR3: CASIPDREANYGYTF
D: NA; length: 13; V: TRBV2; J: TRBJ2-3; size: NA; DNA: TGTGCCAGCAGTGATAGATTCAGGGATACGCAGTATTTT; CDR3: CASSDRFRDTQYF
D: NA; length: 15; V: TRBV18; J: TRBJ1-1; size: NA; DNA: TGTGCCAGCTCACCACCGTCTACCATACGGACTGAAGCTTTCTTT; CDR3: CASSPPSTIRTEAFF
D: NA; length: 15; V: TRBV25-1; J: TRBJ1-1; size: NA; DNA: TGTGCCAGCAGTGAAAATGCAGGCATGAACACTGAAGCTTTCTTT; CDR3: CASSENAGMNTEAFF
D: TRBD1; length: 14; V: TRBV5-6; J: TRBJ2-1; size: few; DNA: TGTGCCAGCAGCTTGGCCAGGGGGCGCATTGAGCAGTTCTTC; CDR3: CASSLARGRIEQFF